The entry that follows covers one TCR beta chain sequence. As processed by the authors: Using reference gene primer amplification, nucleated cell counts were estimated. Assay: immunoSEQ multiplex PCR; the TCRdb copy retains only in-frame clones and omits some. V, J and clone size reflect that table, while D and trimming were determined from the DNA. The sample contains around 200,000 clones, about 83% of which appear only once. The data belong to a study of blood T cell repertoires in COVID-19. Background on the study: In each case, the material was cDNA or gDNA derived from T cells, B-cell-depleted T cells, or PBMCs.

Enrolment of Seattle patients took place during active infection, and they were followed longitudinally. There are 13 residues in the CDR3. Deletions cut 6 bases from V and 4 bases from J, with 12 bases between. Germline-derived CDR1 and CDR2 are LGHNA and YNFKEQ. This receptor was identified in a woman aged 25 to 45 with COVID-19, enrolled during active disease. What was sequenced was peripheral blood. The gene calls are TRBV4-2 and TRBJ2-5; D perhaps matches TRBD2 (5 bases). CDR3 region: CASRLTSSETQYF. The CDR3 nucleotides are TGTGCCAGCAGGCTTACTAGTTCAGAGACCCAGTACTTC.